Below are 9 T cell receptor beta chains sequenced from a single sample in a study of blood T cell repertoires in COVID-19 (TCRdb year 2020). The library came from the immunoSEQ multiplex PCR assay. The immuneACCESS repertoire file appears here via TCRdb, limited to in-frame rearrangements. These files lack a portion of the clones; in checked studies, under half of the deficit traces to unresolved V genes, and the cause of the others is not known. The sample table shows about 250,000 clones, and roughly 90% are seen once. The ten largest account for 2.5% to 3.5% of the sample. Sequencing was performed on PBMCs or T cells enriched from blood (not recorded which). The receptors originated from a woman between 50 and 59 years old who had recovered from COVID-19.

This clone has just one count. The V and J genes are TRBV7-2 and TRBJ2-1, with 8 bases aligning to TRBD2. CDR3 size: 16 residues. The trim removed 6 bases at V and 2 bases at J, leaving 9 bases unmatched. Germline values: CDR1 SGHTA, CDR2 FQGNSA. CDR3 sequence: CASRSYSGGTYNEQFF. DNA for the CDR3: TGTGCCAGCAGGTCCTACTCGGGAGGGACCTACAATGAGCAGTTCTTC.

V is TRBV24-1 and J is TRBJ2-5; a possible D gene is TRBD1 (6 bases). This CDR3 contains 15 residues. The germline gives CDR1 KGHDR, CDR2 SFDVKD. The V end was cut by 6 bases, the J end by 2 bases, with 15 bases between. The CDR3, as DNA: TGTGCCACCAGTCCGACAGGTGGGCTTCAAGAGACCCAGTACTTC. It codes for CATSPTGGLQETQYF.

The V call is TRBV4-3, the J call TRBJ2-3; 9 bases agree with TRBD2. Germline CDR1 reads LGHNA; CDR2 reads YSLEER. The J segment lost 7 bases and the V segment lost 2 bases, leaving 10 bases of the junction unmatched. The CDR3 runs 16 residues. CDR3: CASSQSPIAGDYTQYF. In nucleotides, the CDR3 is TGCGCCAGCAGCCAATCTCCAATAGCGGGAGACTATACGCAGTATTTT.

J is TRBJ2-7 and V is TRBV4-3; 7 bases match TRBD2. The length of the CDR3 is 17 residues. Looked up from germline, CDR1 is LGHNA and CDR2 is YSLEER. V lost 4 bases and J lost 5; bases outside the gene matches: 17. The CDR3 nucleotides read TGCGCCAGCAGCCCCCAAAAGTGGGACTCAGCGGGGCACGAGCAGTACTTC. It yields the protein CASSPQKWDSAGHEQYF.

The chain is built from TRBV4-3 and TRBJ2-1; TRBD2 might be the D (5 bases). The CDR3 extends over 17 amino acids. CDR1 is LGHNA and CDR2 is YSLEER in the germline V gene. Between the trimmed V and J ends, which lost 3 bases and 1 base, there was a span of 16 bases. CDR3 nucleotide sequence: TGCGCCAGCAGCCAGGCCGCATCCGGGGTATCCTACAATGAGCAGTTCTTC. This gives the protein CASSQAASGVSYNEQFF.

V and J are TRBV29-1 and TRBJ2-4; 9 bases are shared with TRBD1. Germline CDR1 is SQVTM and CDR2 is ANQGSEA. CDR3 size: 12 residues. Losses at the gene ends were 7 bases for V and 7 bases for J; bases not matched to a gene: 5. The chain's CDR3 is CSAGQGSNIQYF. In DNA, the CDR3 is TGCAGCGCAGGACAGGGGTCGAACATTCAGTACTTC. The full variable domain, completed using reference TRBV29-1 and TRBJ2-4, is SAVISQKPSRDICQRGTSLTIQCQVDSQVTMMFWYRQQPGQSLTLIATANQGSEATYESGFVIDKFPISRPNLTFSTLTVSNMSPEDSSIYLCSAGQGSNIQYFGAGTRLSVL.

Written as DNA, the CDR3 is TGTGCCAGCAGCTCCCGACTAGCGGGAGCGTCAGATACGCAGTATTTT. Its translation: CASSSRLAGASDTQYF. The gene calls are TRBV3-1 (or the pseudogene TRBV3-2) and TRBJ2-3, with 12 nucleotides matching TRBD2. The CDR3 length is 16 residues. V gave up 5 bases and J gave up 4 bases; unmatched junction bases: 7. CDR1 LGHDT and CDR2 YNNKEL come from the germline V gene (reference sequence).

The rearrangement uses TRBV7-2 and TRBJ2-1, with 8 bases fitting TRBD2. Germline V gene sequence: CDR1 SGHTA, CDR2 FQGNSA. J gave up 4 bases and V 5 bases, and 7 bases lay outside the gene matches. There are 15 residues in the CDR3. The CDR3 protein is CASSPSGSIYNEQFF. Here the CDR3 DNA reads TGTGCCAGCAGCCCAAGCGGGAGTATTTACAATGAGCAGTTCTTC.

For the CDR3, the DNA is TGCGCCAGCAGTTGGGGGGAGTCCTACAATGAGCAGTTCTTC. Its translation is CASSWGESYNEQFF. This chain connects TRBV5-1 to TRBJ2-1, with a tentative D call TRBD2 (6 bases). Germline assignment: CDR1 SGHRS and CDR2 YFSETQ. The V end lost 5 bases, the J end lost 1 base, and 10 bases lay between the germline ends. CDR3 length: 14 residues.